This T cell receptor beta chain came from a study of T cell responses to AZD1222 COVID-19 vaccine. Here immunoSEQ multiplex PCR was the method, and the copy in TCRdb shows in-frame clones only, minus some. The table lists about 120,000 clones, 92% of them singletons. The germline V gene encodes CDR1 SNHLY and CDR2 FYNNEI. The V end was cut by 4 bases, the J end by 0 bases, with 9 bases between. The CDR3 is 14 residues long. The sequence was collected from an adult in good health. The starting material was peripheral blood, obtained on day 0 of AZD1222 vaccination. V gene TRBV2 combines with J gene TRBJ1-1; D uncertain. CDR3: CASSVRVMNTEAFF. The CDR3 coding sequence is TGTGCCAGCAGTGTTCGGGTCATGAACACTGAAGCTTTCTTT.